A single sample gave rise to the 27 T cell receptor beta chains below, sequenced in a study of CD8 T cells in ankylosing spondylitis. TCRdb redid the calling of the 5' RACE reads with MiXCR, one entry per CDR3 protein. The sample includes about 36,000 distinct CDR3 sequences, 6% seen only once; the top ten take over 9.5%. The sample taken for sequencing was blood, either unsorted or a sorted T cell fraction (not recorded which). All receptors derive from a male donor with ankylosing spondylitis or in good health (not recorded which).

This clonotype was recorded many times. The rearrangement joins TRBV7-3 to TRBJ2-7, with D tentatively TRBD2 (6 bases). CDR1 SGHTA and CDR2 FQGTGA come from the germline V gene. Trimming took 2 bases from V and 0 from J, leaving 8 bases between them. The CDR3 has 14 amino acids. The CDR3 DNA reads TGTGCCAGCAGCTTAGTGGGGGGCTCCTACGAGCAGTACTTC. Its translation is CASSLVGGSYEQYF.

There are many counts of this clonotype. V is TRBV21-1 and J is TRBJ2-1; the table's TRBD1 call for D was not verified on the DNA. TRBV21-1 is a listed pseudogene. CDR3 size: 14 residues. The CDR3 spells CASSQRGGPGGPFF. The DNA of the CDR3 is TGTGCCAGCAGCCAAAGGGGCGGCCCCGGTGGTCCGTTCTTC.

This clonotype was counted many times. V is TRBV5-1 and J is TRBJ1-1; TRBD1 matches 7 bases. Germline CDR1 reads SGHRS; CDR2 reads YFSETQ. V lost 4 bases and J lost 4; bases outside the gene matches: 13. The CDR3 extends over 16 amino acids. CDR3 amino acids: CASSPDPTGLGTEAFF. The CDR3 nucleotides are TGCGCCAGCAGCCCAGACCCGACAGGGTTAGGCACTGAAGCTTTCTTT.

As to this clonotype: With a much larger clone just one base away, this may be a read error. This rearrangement joins TRBV12-3 or TRBV12-4 to TRBJ2-7; no clear D. This CDR3 comprises 14 residues. The CDR3 coding sequence is TGTGCCAGCAGTTTATGGTGGCAGTCCTACGGGCAGTACTTC. This encodes CASSLWWQSYGQYF.

This clonotype was counted many times. This chain uses TRBV29-1 with TRBJ1-4; a weak D match, TRBD1 (5 bases). Germline assignment: CDR1 SQVTM and CDR2 ANQGSEA. With 7 bases removed from V and 5 bases from J, the gap between germline ends came to 14 bases. The CDR3 spans 13 residues. The CDR3 sequence: CSAFGGANEKLFF. CDR3 in DNA: TGCAGCGCTTTCGGAGGGGCCAATGAAAAACTGTTTTTT.

This clonotype was detected ten times or more. The CDR3 sequence is CASSHNYGEAFF. CDR3 nucleotide sequence: TGCGCCAGCAGCCACAACTACGGTGAAGCTTTCTTT. The chain links TRBV4-3 to TRBJ1-1; no clear D. This CDR3 contains 12 residues. Germline-derived CDR1 and CDR2 are LGHNA and YSLEER. The ends were cut back, 3 bases at V and 7 bases at J, with 9 bases in the middle.

This clonotype was seen repeatedly, ten times or more. This chain joins TRBV27 and TRBJ2-5; no reliable D call. In germline, CDR1 is MNHEY, CDR2 SMNVEV (reference sequence). CDR3 size: 17 residues. The V end lost 2 bases, the J end lost 5 bases, and 21 bases lay between the germline ends. CDR3 sequence reads: CASSLVGVVGPLETQYF. The DNA of the CDR3 is TGTGCCAGCAGTTTAGTAGGTGTGGTGGGCCCTCTGGAGACCCAGTACTTC.

This clonotype was counted at least ten times. This rearrangement joins TRBV29-1 to TRBJ2-7; maybe TRBD2 (6 bases). The CDR3 spans 11 residues. V was shortened by 7 bases and J by 6 bases, with 13 bases between the two germline ends. CDR1 and CDR2 (germline): SQVTM, ANQGSEA. The CDR3 DNA reads TGCAGCGGTGTGAAGGGACTCGAGCAGTACTTC. Protein product: CSGVKGLEQYF.

In its sample, this clonotype was seen many times. The chain uses TRBV3-1 and TRBJ1-5, with D perhaps matching TRBD1 (6 bases). There are 14 residues in the CDR3. CDR1 and CDR2 from the germline V gene are LGHDT and YNNKEL (reference sequence). Between the trimmed V and J ends, which lost 6 bases and 7 bases, there was a span of 16 bases. Here the CDR3 DNA reads TGTGCCAGCAGTCCTAATGGGGGGCGACAGCCCCAGCATTTT. Residues: CASSPNGGRQPQHF.

This clonotype was recorded at least ten times. V gene TRBV19 combines with J gene TRBJ1-5, with D possibly matching TRBD1 (6 bases). V was trimmed by 5 bases and J by 7 bases, leaving 9 bases between them. The CDR3 spans 12 residues. In germline, CDR1 is LNHDA, CDR2 SQIVND (reference sequence). The CDR3 nucleotides read TGTGCCAGTAGTGTAAGGGGGCAGCCCCAGCATTTT. Its translation is CASSVRGQPQHF.

This clonotype has at least ten counts. The chain recombines TRBV7-8 with TRBJ2-7; 7 nucleotides match TRBD1. In germline, CDR1 is SGHVS, CDR2 FQNEAQ. There are 16 residues in the CDR3. V shed 5 bases and J 3 bases; nucleotides not matched to a gene: 13. The CDR3 DNA follows: TGTGCCAGCAGCCCACGGGCAGGGGGTGCTTACTACGAGCAGTACTTC. Encoded protein: CASSPRAGGAYYEQYF.

V usage is TRBV5-8 and J usage is TRBJ1-3; D ambiguous. V lost 8 bases to trimming and J lost 2 bases, with 11 bases between them. This CDR3 region has 13 residues. The germline V gene has CDR1 SGHTS and CDR2 YDEGEE. CDR3 sequence (DNA): TGTGCCAGGGGCCCTGGCCCTGGAAACACCATATATTTT. The encoded protein is CARGPGPGNTIYF.

A note on this clonotype: This sequence may be a read error, since a much larger clone differs from it by one base. The V and J genes are TRBV29-1 and TRBJ1-5, with 7 bases aligning to TRBD1. Germline assignment: CDR1 SQVTM and CDR2 ANQGSEA. This CDR3 region has 13 residues. The CDR3, as DNA: TGCAGCGTTGCCCGGGACAGTAATCATCCCCAGCATTTT. It is translated as CSVARDSNHPQHF.

This clonotype was seen more than once but under ten times. The chain carries TRBV10-3 and TRBJ2-2; 10 bases align to TRBD2. The CDR3 spans 16 residues. With 5 bases clipped from V and 4 bases from J, the junction kept 7 bases outside the gene matches. Germline V CDR1 and CDR2: ENHRY, SYGVKD. CDR3 DNA sequence: TGTGCCATCAGTTCTAGCGGGAGTATAGGCACCGGGGAGCTGTTTTTT. This translates into CAISSSGSIGTGELFF.

This clonotype was detected many times. This chain connects TRBV7-9 to TRBJ1-1, with TRBD1 as a possible D gene (5 bases). The germline gives CDR1 SEHNR, CDR2 FQNEAQ (reference sequence). V lost 2 bases to trimming and J lost 1 base, with 17 bases between them. CDR3 length equals 17 residues. As DNA, the CDR3 is TGTGCCAGCAGCTTATTAGGCGGGGCACGCGGGAACACTGAAGCTTTCTTT. Protein sequence: CASSLLGGARGNTEAFF.

This clonotype was picked up many times. This sequence joins TRBV5-5 and TRBJ2-5, with TRBD1 identical over 7 bases. The CDR3 is 14 amino acids. Germline lookup yields CDR1 SGHKS and CDR2 YYEKEE (reference sequence). V shed 0 bases and J 3 bases; nucleotides not matched to a gene: 2. Written as DNA, the CDR3 is TGTGCCAGCAGCTTGGGGGACAGAGAAGAGACCCAGTACTTC. This sequence encodes CASSLGDREETQYF.

This clonotype occurred many times. The chain joins TRBV9 to TRBJ1-1, with D possibly matching TRBD1 (6 bases). The CDR3 length is 15 residues. The V end lost 6 bases, the J end lost 0 bases, and 15 bases lay between the germline ends. Germline V lookup: CDR1 SGDLS, CDR2 YYNGEE. The CDR3 is CASTRMGALNTEAFF. The CDR3 DNA reads as TGTGCCAGCACAAGGATGGGGGCGTTGAACACTGAAGCTTTCTTT.

This clonotype was counted ten times or more. The chain's CDR3 is CASTGNMNTEAFF. The CDR3 nucleotides read TGCGCCAGCACTGGAAACATGAACACTGAAGCTTTCTTT. The rearrangement uses TRBV10-2 and TRBJ1-1; D is unclear. V shed 7 bases and J shed 0 bases, with 9 bases lying between them. The CDR3 covers 13 residues. Germline lookup yields CDR1 WSHSY and CDR2 SAAADI.

The sample holds many counts of this clonotype. This sequence joins TRBV20-1 and TRBJ2-3, with 9 bases fitting TRBD2. Looked up from germline, CDR1 is DFQATT and CDR2 is SNEGSKA (reference sequence). V was pared by 0 bases and J by 5 bases, with 12 bases of the junction left unmatched. CDR3 length equals 17 residues. CDR3 loop: CSARDKKGLASRDTQYF. The CDR3 region has the DNA TGCAGTGCTAGAGATAAAAAGGGACTAGCATCGCGAGATACGCAGTATTTT.

This clonotype has ten or more counts. The chain employs TRBV12-3 or TRBV12-4 and TRBJ2-1, with D hard to call. V was shortened by 7 bases and J by 0 bases, with 10 bases between the two germline ends. CDR3 size: 14 residues. DNA for the CDR3: TGTGCCAGCACCGACTGGAGCTCCTACAATGAGCAGTTCTTC. This codes for CASTDWSSYNEQFF.

This clonotype was recorded at least ten times. The chain couples TRBV12-3 or TRBV12-4 to TRBJ2-3; a weak D match, TRBD2 (6 bases). The ends were cut back, 5 bases at V and 2 bases at J, with 11 bases in the middle. This CDR3 contains 14 residues. CDR3 sequence: CASSPGSYTDTQYF. The CDR3 DNA reads as TGTGCCAGCAGTCCCGGGAGCTACACAGATACGCAGTATTTT.

This clonotype was counted many times. V usage is TRBV6-5 and J usage is TRBJ1-2; tentatively, D is TRBD1 (6 bases). The germline gives CDR1 MNHEY, CDR2 SVGAGI. V was cut by 4 bases and J by 13 bases, with 16 bases left in between. This CDR3 region has 12 residues. CDR3 coding DNA: TGTGCCAGCAGTTTCCGGACGGGGGCGCTCACCTTC. Amino acid sequence: CASSFRTGALTF.

This clonotype has a count of ten or more. The chain joins TRBV7-8 to TRBJ1-5, with 10 bases lining up with TRBD1. The V and J ends lost 2 bases and 4 bases, in that order; junction bases with no gene match: 5. The CDR3 contains 16 residues. CDR1 and CDR2 (germline): SGHVS, FQNEAQ. CDR3 in amino acids: CASSLRRDRGNQPQHF. The CDR3, as DNA: TGTGCCAGCAGCTTACGGCGGGACAGGGGAAATCAGCCCCAGCATTTT.

This clonotype was seen a handful of times. This sequence joins TRBV15 and TRBJ2-3, with TRBD2 matching over 12 bases. CDR3 length: 15 residues. Looked up from germline, CDR1 is LNHNV and CDR2 is YYDKDF (reference sequence). V dropped 8 bases and J dropped 5; count of bases not matched to a gene: 8. The CDR3 here is CATATSGSGGDTQYF. The CDR3 region has the DNA TGTGCCACCGCGACTAGCGGGAGTGGGGGAGATACGCAGTATTTT.

The chain links TRBV7-2 to TRBJ2-1; 13 bases are a match to TRBD2. Germline loops: CDR1 SGHTA, CDR2 FQGNSA. The CDR3 spans 15 residues. V was clipped by 4 bases and J by 8 bases; unmatched bases: 5. The CDR3 sequence is CASSWTSGGTYEQFF. The CDR3, as DNA: TGTGCCAGCAGCTGGACTAGCGGGGGTACCTATGAGCAGTTCTTC.

By sample fraction, this clonotype is medium-sized (0.01 to 0.1%). This rearrangement joins TRBV10-3 to TRBJ1-2; 10 nucleotides match TRBD1. The length of the CDR3 is 17 residues. Germline lookup yields CDR1 ENHRY and CDR2 SYGVKD. V lost 8 bases and J lost 0; bases outside the gene matches: 12. The CDR3 is CAIGTGTGERANYGYTF. The CDR3 DNA reads TGTGCCATCGGTACTGGGACAGGGGAGAGGGCTAACTATGGCTACACCTTC.

Many counts were recorded for this clonotype. The V and J genes are TRBV20-1 and TRBJ1-6; 7 bases are shared with TRBD1. CDR1 is DFQATT, CDR2 SNEGSKA, per germline (reference sequence). The CDR3 has 15 residues. Trimming took 3 bases from V and 4 from J; bases not matched to a gene: 6. In DNA form, the CDR3 reads TGCAGTGCTAGCCCCGGGACAGTTTATAATTCACCCCTCCACTTT. This sequence encodes CSASPGTVYNSPLHF.